The sequence of this T cell receptor (beta chain) was determined in a study of identical twins. Study-level results: Insertions ran lower in abundant cord blood beta clonotypes, though not in memory repertoires.

This clonotype was recorded at least ten times. Its cognate antigen is unknown. TCRdb processed the 5' RACE reads anew with MiXCR; each CDR3 protein has one entry. Here the sample spans approximately 600,000 distinct CDR3 sequences, under 8.5% being singletons. Trimming removed 7 bases from V and 5 bases from J, with 13 bases in between. The CDR3 runs to 13 residues. Germline V CDR1 and CDR2: KGHDR, SFDVKD. The same specimen was also included in a second study, on yellow fever vaccine responses in identical twins.

The clonotype originates from a woman in her late teens or twenties in good health. V and J are TRBV24-1 and TRBJ2-5; possible D gene TRBD1, 7 bases. Sample: PBMCs. The CDR3 sequence: CATREGQSETQYF. The CDR3 DNA follows: TGTGCCACCAGGGAGGGACAGTCGGAGACCCAGTACTTC.